A single sample gave rise to the 23 T cell receptor beta chains below, sequenced in a study of blood T cell repertoires in COVID-19. Generated by immunoSEQ multiplex PCR, the TCRdb table keeps only in-frame clones and is missing some. The profile shows roughly 150,000 clones, around 75% of them singletons. Sample: peripheral blood. The receptors shown here come from a woman aged 80 or older with acute or convalescent COVID-19.

The chain links TRBV3-1 (or the pseudogene TRBV3-2) to TRBJ2-3; perhaps TRBD1 as D (6 bases). Trimming removed 3 bases at V and 3 bases at J, with 10 bases between. The germline gives CDR1 LGHDT, CDR2 YNNKEL (reference sequence). The CDR3 has 14 amino acids. CDR3 sequence: CASSHGDRTDTQYF. The DNA of the CDR3 is TGTGCCAGCAGCCACGGCGACAGGACAGATACGCAGTATTTT.

The chain uses TRBV5-1 and TRBJ2-5; 7 bases match TRBD1. The junction had 6 bases not matched to a gene; V was cut back by 0 bases and J by 4 bases. CDR1 is SGHRS and CDR2 is YFSETQ in the germline V gene. The CDR3 loop spans 15 amino acids. CDR3 in DNA: TGCGCCAGCAGCTTGGGCACAGGGGTTTCAGAGACCCAGTACTTC. As protein: CASSLGTGVSETQYF.

This clone was observed a few times. The chain uses TRBV28 and TRBJ2-7; 8 nucleotides agree with TRBD1. The V gene's germline CDR1 is MDHEN and CDR2 SYDVKM. J was trimmed by 3 bases and V by 6 bases; bases with no gene match: 4. This CDR3 is 13 amino acids long. The CDR3 region has the DNA TGTGCCAGCAGCATAGGACAGGGCTACGAGCAGTACTTC. Translated: CASSIGQGYEQYF.

The chain carries TRBV30 and TRBJ2-5, with D hard to call. Trimming took off 1 base at V and 1 base at J, with 7 bases between the two ends. CDR3 length equals 13 residues. Germline V gives CDR1 GTSNPN, CDR2 SVGIG (reference sequence). For the CDR3, the DNA is TGTGCCTGGAGTGCAGGCCCCCAAGAGACCCAGTACTTC. Protein product: CAWSAGPQETQYF.

The chain joins TRBV29-1 to TRBJ2-1, with D tentatively TRBD2 (5 bases). This CDR3 has 16 residues. Trimming stripped 3 bases from V and 9 bases from J, with 24 bases between. Looked up from germline, CDR1 is SQVTM and CDR2 is ANQGSEA. The CDR3 DNA reads as TGCAGCGTTGACGAAGGGCGGGTCCCCCTTGGAGGTGAGCAGTTCTTC. Translated: CSVDEGRVPLGGEQFF.

The V gene is TRBV7-2, the J gene TRBJ2-7; tentatively, D is TRBD1 (6 bases). The CDR3 extends over 15 amino acids. V lost 5 bases and J lost 3, with 17 bases in between. The germline CDR1 and CDR2 sequences are SGHTA and FQGNSA. Here the CDR3 DNA reads TGTGCCAGCAGCCTCTATGGGACAAACGTCTACGAGCAGTACTTC. Protein sequence: CASSLYGTNVYEQYF.

This clone was seen a single time. The V and J genes are TRBV28 and TRBJ1-1; 9 bases fit TRBD1. Germline CDR1 reads MDHEN; CDR2 reads SYDVKM. Trimming took 0 bases from V and 0 from J; bases not matched to a gene: 5. CDR3 length: 17 residues. DNA of the CDR3: TGTGCCAGCAGTTTATGGGGGACAGGGCCAATGAACACTGAAGCTTTCTTT. Translated, it gives CASSLWGTGPMNTEAFF.

The V and J genes are TRBV2 and TRBJ1-2, with 7 bases matching TRBD1. J was trimmed by 6 bases and V by 4 bases; bases with no gene match: 8. Germline CDR1 SNHLY, CDR2 FYNNEI. The CDR3 loop spans 14 amino acids. CDR3 sequence: CASSVIEGADGYTF. The DNA for the CDR3 is TGTGCCAGCAGTGTTATTGAGGGGGCCGATGGCTACACCTTC.

The J gene is TRBJ2-3, the V gene TRBV7-9; possibly TRBD2 for D (6 bases). Trimming stripped 1 base from V and 4 bases from J, with 9 bases between. CDR3 length: 14 amino acids. The germline gives CDR1 SEHNR, CDR2 FQNEAQ (reference sequence). The CDR3 reads CASSLDPSADTQYF. The CDR3 region has the DNA TGTGCCAGCAGCTTAGATCCTAGCGCAGATACGCAGTATTTT.

CDR3 nucleotide sequence: TGTGCCAGTACCCAGGGCGGGTCAGGGGTGGCAGATACGCAGTATTTT. This sequence encodes CASTQGGSGVADTQYF. This chain joins TRBV19 and TRBJ2-3, with D possibly TRBD1 on 6 matching bases. The CDR3 contains 16 residues. V was cut by 7 bases and J by 4 bases, with 21 bases left in between. In germline, CDR1 is LNHDA, CDR2 SQIVND (reference sequence).

The chain couples TRBV6-5 to TRBJ1-1, with D unclear. The CDR3 runs to 16 residues. The V and J ends lost 0 bases and 1 base respectively, with 12 bases between them. CDR1 and CDR2 from the germline V gene are MNHEY and SVGAGI. CDR3 nucleotides: TGTGCCAGCAGTTACTCGAGTAGCGGAGGGAACACTGAAGCTTTCTTT. It encodes CASSYSSSGGNTEAFF.

The V call is TRBV5-1, the J call TRBJ1-1, with 8 bases lining up with TRBD1. The CDR3 sequence is 15 residues long. The germline V gene encodes CDR1 SGHRS and CDR2 YFSETQ. V shed 0 bases and J 7 bases; nucleotides not matched to a gene: 8. DNA for the CDR3: TGCGCCAGCAGCTTGGGGGACAGGTGGGCTTTTGAAGCTTTCTTT. It translates to CASSLGDRWAFEAFF.

This clone was recorded once. The genes are TRBV5-1 and TRBJ2-3; the match to TRBD2 covers 8 bases. Looked up from germline, CDR1 is SGHRS and CDR2 is YFSETQ. Trimming took 0 bases from V and 5 from J; bases not matched to a gene: 5. The CDR3 runs 15 residues. The CDR3 sequence: CASSLDGGVGDTQYF. In DNA form, the CDR3 reads TGCGCCAGCAGCTTGGACGGGGGGGTAGGAGATACGCAGTATTTT.

The chain recombines TRBV3-1 (or the pseudogene TRBV3-2) with TRBJ2-7; D is unresolved. Trimming cost V 3 bases and J 8 bases, with 14 bases left between them. This CDR3 is built from 13 residues. Germline V gene sequence: CDR1 LGHDT, CDR2 YNNKEL (reference sequence). CDR3 sequence reads: CASSQSANLQQYF. The CDR3 DNA follows: TGTGCCAGCAGCCAGTCCGCTAACTTACAGCAGTACTTC.

CDR3 residues: CASSGTGLSNQPQHF. The CDR3 coding sequence is TGTGCCAGTAGCGGGACAGGACTAAGCAATCAGCCCCAGCATTTT. This sequence joins TRBV19 and TRBJ1-5; TRBD1 aligns across 8 bases. The trim removed 6 bases at V and 1 base at J, leaving 5 bases unmatched. The CDR3 extends over 15 amino acids. CDR1 LNHDA and CDR2 SQIVND come from the germline V gene (reference sequence).

There are a few counts of this clone. The V call is TRBV12-3 or TRBV12-4, the J call TRBJ1-2; the D gene is possibly TRBD1 (5 bases). CDR3 length equals 13 residues. V shed 3 bases and J shed 5 bases, with 10 bases lying between them. CDR3 sequence reads: CASSFAGHYGYTF. The CDR3 DNA reads TGTGCCAGCAGTTTTGCAGGGCATTATGGCTACACCTTC.

The chain has TRBV7-8 and TRBJ2-7; D is perhaps TRBD1 (6 bases). CDR3 length equals 13 residues. The V and J ends lost 2 bases and 4 bases respectively, with 9 bases between them. Germline CDR1 and CDR2: SGHVS and FQNEAQ. The DNA for the CDR3 is TGTGCCAGCAGCTTATTACAGGGTTACGAGCAGTACTTC. This translates into CASSLLQGYEQYF.

V usage is TRBV30 and J usage is TRBJ1-2, with 8 bases matching TRBD1. The CDR3 sequence is 15 residues long. V trimming: 2 bases; J trimming: 8 bases; junction bases outside the gene matches: 13. Germline V gene data show CDR1 as GTSNPN and CDR2 as SVGIG (reference sequence). Written as DNA, the CDR3 is TGTGCCTGGAGTCCCAGGGACAGGTCCCTACAAGGCTACACCTTC. It specifies CAWSPRDRSLQGYTF.

CDR3 coding DNA: TGTGCCACCAGACGGGACAGGGGTCGCGAGACCCAGTACTTC. Its translation is CATRRDRGRETQYF. V gene TRBV6-5 combines with J gene TRBJ2-5; 10 bases align to TRBD1. CDR1 is MNHEY and CDR2 is SVGAGI in the germline V gene. V shed 10 bases and J 5 bases; nucleotides not matched to a gene: 10. The CDR3 has 14 residues.

J is TRBJ2-7 and V is TRBV23-1; D may be TRBD2 (6 bases). TRBV23-1 is identified as an open reading frame with a role that is uncertain. The CDR3 has 16 residues. Trimming pared 0 bases from V and 5 bases from J, leaving 17 bases between. CDR3 protein: CASSQSREGFVHEQYF. The CDR3 DNA reads as TGCGCCAGCAGTCAATCGCGGGAAGGGTTTGTGCACGAGCAGTACTTC.

This clone appeared a few times. CDR3 nucleotide sequence: TGTGCCAGCACCCAAGAGGGGACTAAAAGATTCTTC. This translates into CASTQEGTKRFF. V and J are TRBV6-5 and TRBJ2-1, with 7 positions matching TRBD2. The V segment lost 7 bases and the J segment 16 bases; nucleotides outside the gene matches: 13. The germline CDR1 and CDR2 sequences are MNHEY and SVGAGI. The CDR3 sequence is 12 residues long.

The V gene is TRBV6-5, the J gene TRBJ2-7; 8 bases agree with TRBD2. Germline V lookup: CDR1 MNHEY, CDR2 SVGAGI. The CDR3 runs 15 residues. J gave up 3 bases and V 5 bases, and 9 bases lay outside the gene matches. In DNA, the CDR3 is TGTGCCAGCAGTACACTGACTAGCGCATTCTACGAGCAGTACTTC. It specifies CASSTLTSAFYEQYF.

V and J are TRBV18 and TRBJ2-3, with 8 positions matching TRBD1. The ends lost 5 bases at V and 0 bases at J; junction bases unmatched: 7. In germline, CDR1 is KGHSH, CDR2 LQKENI. The CDR3 extends over 16 amino acids. The chain's CDR3 is CASSSRDRKSTDTQYF. The CDR3, as DNA: TGTGCCAGCTCATCCCGGGACAGGAAAAGCACAGATACGCAGTATTTT. Full variable domain (outside the CDR3, taken from reference TRBV18 and TRBJ2-3): NAGVMQNPRHLVRRRGQEARLRCSPMKGHSHVYWYRQLPEEGLKFMVYLQKENIIDESGMPKERFSAEFPKEGPSILRIQQVVRGDSAAYFCASSSRDRKSTDTQYFGPGTRLTVL.